These 5 T cell receptor beta chains originate from one sample sequenced in a study of CD8 T cells in ankylosing spondylitis. Via MiXCR, TCRdb re-called the 5' RACE reads, giving one row per CDR3 protein. The sample lists a few hundred thousand distinct CDR3 sequences, 20% occurring once. Material: blood, either unsorted or a sorted T cell fraction (not recorded which). These receptors came from a female donor with ankylosing spondylitis or in good health (not recorded which).

This sequence joins TRBV20-1 and TRBJ2-5, with D perhaps matching TRBD1 or TRBD2 (5 bases each). The CDR3 runs to 15 residues. Per the germline V gene, CDR1 is DFQATT and CDR2 is SNEGSKA (reference sequence). V dropped 2 bases and J dropped 5 bases, with 18 bases sitting between them. The CDR3 sequence is CSARYPTGGVETQYF. CDR3 nucleotide sequence: TGCAGTGCTAGATACCCCACAGGAGGCGTTGAGACCCAGTACTTC.

The chain joins TRBV15 to TRBJ1-1; D is unresolved. V was clipped by 6 bases and J by 0 bases, with 11 bases between them. Germline V lookup: CDR1 LNHNV, CDR2 YYDKDF (reference sequence). CDR3 size: 14 residues. CDR3 protein: CATSRLFMNTEAFF. The CDR3 DNA reads as TGTGCCACCAGTCGTCTGTTCATGAACACTGAAGCTTTCTTT.

This clonotype turned up a few times. This chain connects TRBV10-3 to TRBJ2-7; no firm D call. Trimming took off 1 base at V and 7 bases at J, with 5 bases between the two ends. The CDR3 sequence is 11 residues long. CDR1 is ENHRY and CDR2 is SYGVKD in the germline V gene. The CDR3 loop reads CAISELWEQYF. The CDR3, as DNA: TGTGCCATCAGTGAGTTATGGGAGCAGTACTTC.

The chain employs TRBV4-3 and TRBJ2-5; 7 bases agree with TRBD1. Trimming at V came to 1 base and at J to 6 bases, leaving 8 bases not matched to a gene. Germline-derived CDR1 and CDR2 are LGHNA and YSLEER. CDR3 length equals 15 residues. The chain's CDR3 is CASSQVDRDDQTQYF. CDR3 sequence (DNA): TGCGCCAGCAGCCAAGTTGACAGGGATGACCAGACCCAGTACTTC.

This clonotype was counted only a few times. Written as DNA, the CDR3 is TGTGCCAGCAGTGAACGTGGTAGCCTTTACAATGAGCAGTTCTTC. Its translation: CASSERGSLYNEQFF. The chain is built from TRBV25-1 and TRBJ2-1; D is uncertain. There are 15 residues in the CDR3. V was shortened by 2 bases and J by 4 bases, with 12 bases between the two germline ends. Germline CDR1 is MGHDK and CDR2 is SYGVNS.